The T cell receptor (beta chain) described here comes from a study of blood T cell repertoires in COVID-19. Across the whole study: The cDNA or gDNA used as material had been derived from T cells, B-cell-depleted T cells, or PBMCs.

V was shortened by 1 base and J by 6 bases, with 15 bases between the two germline ends. Germline values: CDR1 SGHVS, CDR2 FNYEAQ. The CDR3 is 16 amino acids. Sequencing used immunoSEQ multiplex PCR; TCRdb keeps in-frame clones, though not all of them. Here the sample spans about 120,000 clones, 75% to 90% being singletons. The rearrangement joins TRBV7-6 to TRBJ2-2, with TRBD2 as a possible D gene (6 bases). The sequence was obtained from a woman between 55 and 75 years old with COVID-19, enrolled during active disease. Sequencing input: peripheral blood. CDR3 nucleotide sequence: TGTGCCAGCAGCTTAGAGTCTAGTAGCGGTTCCGGGGAGCTGTTTTTT. Translating gives CASSLESSSGSGELFF.